The entry that follows covers one T cell receptor (beta chain) sequence. Only in-frame clones appear in the TCRdb table, and some are missing; sequencing was by immunoSEQ multiplex PCR. The top ten hold around 1.3% of the sample, which has hundreds of thousands of clones, 83% seen once. These data come from a study of blood T cell repertoires in COVID-19. The CDR3 is 16 amino acids. Germline CDR1 is SGHNT and CDR2 is YENEEA. V gave up 3 bases and J gave up 4 bases; unmatched junction bases: 7. Sequencing was performed on peripheral blood. The chain joins TRBV11-3 to TRBJ2-3; TRBD2 agrees at 10 bases. The source of this sequence is a woman aged 30 to 39 with COVID-19, enrolled during active disease. The CDR3 is CASSLSAGGRSDTQYF. As DNA, the CDR3 is TGTGCCAGCAGCTTGTCAGCGGGGGGGCGTTCAGATACGCAGTATTTT.